The T cell receptor (beta chain) under discussion was sequenced for a study of early T cells in non-severe SARS-CoV-2 infection. V dropped 4 bases and J dropped 0 bases, with 18 bases sitting between them. The CDR3 runs 17 residues. MiXCR was run by TCRdb on the 5' RACE reads, yielding one entry per CDR3 protein. The sample lists 50,000 to 65,000 distinct CDR3 sequences; approximately 12% were seen once. This clonotype was seen at least ten times. The TCR was taken from an adult who was a healthcare worker with PCR-confirmed SARS-CoV-2 infection or an uninfected control (not recorded which). Material for sequencing was whole blood. The genes are TRBV12-3 or TRBV12-4 and TRBJ1-2, with D unresolved. CDR3 nucleotide sequence: TGTGCCAGCAGTTCCCTGCGGGCAGACTTTACTAACTATGGCTACACCTTC. Translated: CASSSLRADFTNYGYTF.